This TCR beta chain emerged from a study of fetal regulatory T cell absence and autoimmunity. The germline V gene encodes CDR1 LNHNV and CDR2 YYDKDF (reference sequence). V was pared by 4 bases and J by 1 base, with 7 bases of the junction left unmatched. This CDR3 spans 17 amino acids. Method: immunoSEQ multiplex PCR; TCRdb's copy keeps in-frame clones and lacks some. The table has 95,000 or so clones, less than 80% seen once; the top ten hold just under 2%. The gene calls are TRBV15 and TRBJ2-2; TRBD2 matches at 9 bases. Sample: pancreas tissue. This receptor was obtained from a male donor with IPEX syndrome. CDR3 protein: CATSIRGLAWNTGELFF. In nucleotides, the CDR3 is TGTGCCACCAGCATCCGAGGACTAGCGTGGAACACCGGGGAGCTGTTTTTT.